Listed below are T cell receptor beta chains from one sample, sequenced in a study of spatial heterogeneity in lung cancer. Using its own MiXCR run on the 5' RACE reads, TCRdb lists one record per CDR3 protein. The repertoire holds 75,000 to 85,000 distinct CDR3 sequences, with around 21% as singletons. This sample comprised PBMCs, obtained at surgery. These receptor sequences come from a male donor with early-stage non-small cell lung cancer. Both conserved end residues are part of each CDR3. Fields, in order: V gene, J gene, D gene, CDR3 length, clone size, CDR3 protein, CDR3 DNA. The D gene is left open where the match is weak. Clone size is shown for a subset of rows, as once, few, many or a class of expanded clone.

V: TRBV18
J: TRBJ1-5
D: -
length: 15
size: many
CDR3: CASSPGVGGGQPQHF
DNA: TGTGCCAGCTCACCCGGCGTAGGGGGGGGTCAGCCCCAGCATTTT

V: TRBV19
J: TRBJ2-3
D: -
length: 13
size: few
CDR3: CASSLEPDSTQYF
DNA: TGTGCCAGTAGCCTAGAACCGGACTCAACGCAGTATTTT

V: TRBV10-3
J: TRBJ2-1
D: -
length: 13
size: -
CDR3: CASRGGGLDEQFF
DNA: TGTGCCTCCCGAGGGGGGGGTCTGGACGAGCAGTTCTTC

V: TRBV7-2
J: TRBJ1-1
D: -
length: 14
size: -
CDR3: CASSLEGLNTEAFF
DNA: TGTGCCAGCAGCTTAGAAGGCCTGAACACTGAAGCTTTCTTT

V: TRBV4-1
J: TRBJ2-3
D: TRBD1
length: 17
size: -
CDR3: CASSQDWDRLATDTQYF
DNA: TGCGCCAGCAGCCAAGATTGGGACAGGTTGGCCACAGATACGCAGTATTTT

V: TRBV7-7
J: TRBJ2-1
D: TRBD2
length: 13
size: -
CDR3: CASSISLAGEQFF
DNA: TGTGCTAGCAGCATATCGCTAGCGGGTGAGCAGTTCTTC

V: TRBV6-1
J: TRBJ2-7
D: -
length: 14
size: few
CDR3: CASREEGLTYEQYF
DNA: TGTGCCAGCAGGGAAGAGGGTCTCACCTACGAGCAGTACTTC

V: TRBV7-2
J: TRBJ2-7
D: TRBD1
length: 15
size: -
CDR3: CASRKASTGAWEQYF
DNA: TGTGCCAGCAGGAAGGCCTCGACAGGGGCCTGGGAGCAGTACTTC

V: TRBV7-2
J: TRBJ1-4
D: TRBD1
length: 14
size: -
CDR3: CASSPTGTREKLFF
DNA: TGTGCCAGCAGCCCGACAGGGACACGGGAAAAACTGTTTTTT

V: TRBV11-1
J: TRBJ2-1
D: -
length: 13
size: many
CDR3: CASSPLRARGQFF
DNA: TGTGCCAGCAGCCCCCTTAGGGCCCGCGGGCAGTTCTTC

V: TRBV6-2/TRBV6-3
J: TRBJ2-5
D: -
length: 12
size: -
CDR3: CASGGWEETQYF
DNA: TGTGCCAGCGGGGGATGGGAAGAGACCCAGTACTTC

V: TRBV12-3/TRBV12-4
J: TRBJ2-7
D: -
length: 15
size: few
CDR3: CASTRAGPGSAEQYF
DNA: TGTGCCAGCACCCGAGCCGGCCCAGGGTCGGCCGAGCAGTACTTC

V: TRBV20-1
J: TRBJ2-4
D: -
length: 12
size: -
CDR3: CSAKALGDIQYF
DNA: TGCAGTGCTAAAGCCCTCGGGGACATTCAGTACTTC

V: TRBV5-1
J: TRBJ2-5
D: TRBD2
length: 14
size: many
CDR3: CASSSQTSAETQYF
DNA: TGCGCCAGCAGCTCCCAGACTAGCGCCGAGACCCAGTACTTC

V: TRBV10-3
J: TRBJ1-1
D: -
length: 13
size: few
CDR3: CAIARGENTEAFF
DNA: TGTGCCATCGCAAGGGGGGAGAACACTGAAGCTTTCTTT

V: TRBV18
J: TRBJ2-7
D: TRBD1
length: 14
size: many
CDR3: CASSPPTGQYEQYF
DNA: TGTGCCAGCTCACCACCGACAGGGCAGTACGAGCAGTACTTC

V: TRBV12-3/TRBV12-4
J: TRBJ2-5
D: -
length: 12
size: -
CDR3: CASSFSTETQYF
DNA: TGTGCCAGCAGTTTCTCTACGGAGACCCAGTACTTC

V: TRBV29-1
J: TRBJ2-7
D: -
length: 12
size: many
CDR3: CSVCDSSYEQYF
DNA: TGCAGCGTCTGCGACAGTTCCTACGAGCAGTACTTC

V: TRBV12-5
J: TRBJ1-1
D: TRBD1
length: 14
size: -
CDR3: CASGEVSGGSEAFF
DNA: TGTGCTAGTGGCGAGGTTTCAGGGGGTTCTGAAGCTTTCTTT

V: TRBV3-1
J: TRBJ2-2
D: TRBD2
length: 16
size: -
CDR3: CASSRQLAGLTGELFF
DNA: TGTGCCAGCAGCCGACAACTAGCGGGACTAACCGGGGAGCTGTTTTTT